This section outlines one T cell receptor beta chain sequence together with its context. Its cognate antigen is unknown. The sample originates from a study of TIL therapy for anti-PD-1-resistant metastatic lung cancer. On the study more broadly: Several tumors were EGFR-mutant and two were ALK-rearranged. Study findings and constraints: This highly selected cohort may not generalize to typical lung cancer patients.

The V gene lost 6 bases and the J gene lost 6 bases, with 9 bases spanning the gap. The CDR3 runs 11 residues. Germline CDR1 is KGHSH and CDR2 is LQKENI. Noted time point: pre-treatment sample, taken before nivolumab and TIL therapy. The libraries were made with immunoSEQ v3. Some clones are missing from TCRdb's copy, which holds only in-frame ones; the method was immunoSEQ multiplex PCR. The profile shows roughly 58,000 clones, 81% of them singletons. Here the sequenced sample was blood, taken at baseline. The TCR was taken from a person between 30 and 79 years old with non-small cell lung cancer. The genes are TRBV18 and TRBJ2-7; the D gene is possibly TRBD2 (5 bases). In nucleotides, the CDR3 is TGTGCCAGCTCCACGGAGGCCGAGCAGTACTTC. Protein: CASSTEAEQYF. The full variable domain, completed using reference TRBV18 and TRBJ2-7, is NAGVMQNPRHLVRRRGQEARLRCSPMKGHSHVYWYRQLPEEGLKFMVYLQKENIIDESGMPKERFSAEFPKEGPSILRIQQVVRGDSAAYFCASSTEAEQYFGPGTRLTVT.